The 4 T cell receptor beta chains below were found in one sample sequenced in a study of technical replicates of blood from a handful of donors. Clones were read by immunoSEQ multiplex PCR, and TCRdb kept only the in-frame ones, dropping some. Of roughly 60,000 clones in the sample, approximately 89% were seen once. The sequencing sample was made of PBMCs. These receptors came from a human donor in good health. Some clones in this sample may be carry-over from other donors' samples.

The chain couples TRBV5-1 to TRBJ2-3; 9 bases agree with TRBD2. The trim removed 3 bases at V and 5 bases at J, leaving 10 bases unmatched. The CDR3 runs 16 residues. Germline CDR1 SGHRS, CDR2 YFSETQ. For the CDR3, the DNA is TGCGCCAGCAGCTGGCCCTATATAGCGGGAGAAGATACGCAGTATTTT. Translating gives CASSWPYIAGEDTQYF.

This clone appeared a single time. V and J are TRBV4-2 and TRBJ1-4; D is perhaps TRBD1 (6 bases). This CDR3 contains 16 residues. Trimming cost V 1 base and J 2 bases, with 11 bases left between them. Germline assignment: CDR1 LGHNA and CDR2 YNFKEQ. CDR3 in DNA: TGTGCCAGCAGCCAAGCTCCCCAGGGGACTAATGAAAAACTGTTTTTT. Translated: CASSQAPQGTNEKLFF.

This clone was counted only a few times. The chain combines TRBV5-1 with TRBJ2-7; tentatively, D is TRBD2 (5 bases). CDR3 length: 15 amino acids. V was trimmed by 0 bases and J by 0 bases, leaving 10 bases between them. Germline assignment: CDR1 SGHRS and CDR2 YFSETQ. The CDR3 sequence: CASSLEAELSYEQYF. CDR3 sequence (DNA): TGCGCCAGCAGCTTGGAAGCGGAACTCTCCTACGAGCAGTACTTC. The full variable domain, rest sourced from reference TRBV5-1 and TRBJ2-7, is KAGVTQTPRYLIKTRGQQVTLSCSPISGHRSVSWYQQTPGQGLQFLFEYFSETQRNKGNFPGRFSGRQFSNSRSEMNVSTLELGDSALYLCASSLEAELSYEQYFGPGTRLTVT.

This sequence joins TRBV7-9 and TRBJ2-1, with TRBD2 matching over 9 bases. With 6 bases clipped from V and 7 bases from J, the junction kept 7 bases outside the gene matches. This CDR3 is 14 amino acids long. Germline CDR1 and CDR2: SEHNR and FQNEAQ (reference sequence). CDR3 bases: TGTGCCAGCAGTGGGCGGGGGGGTCTTAATGAGCAGTTCTTC. It specifies CASSGRGGLNEQFF.